The text below deals with one T cell receptor (beta chain). Its antigen is as yet unknown. The data were produced by immunoSEQ multiplex PCR, yet TCRdb's version contains in-frame clones alone and is incomplete. This sample has about 49,000 clones, with 90% to 95% found just once. This sample was included in a study of T cells in tuberculosis. Study-wide context: T cells were selected with CD1B tetramers loaded with glucose monomycolate. Study conclusions and caveats: Shorter CDR3-alpha in active tuberculosis partly drove smaller distances.

Time point specified: new active TB diagnosis, blood taken before or within 7 days of starting treatment. The CDR3 totals 14 residues. Trimming pared 1 base from V and 5 bases from J, leaving 11 bases between. CDR1 and CDR2 from the germline V gene are LGHNA and YSLEER. The sample consisted of PBMCs, taken at tuberculosis diagnosis. This sequence was found in an adult with tuberculosis. V is TRBV4-3 and J is TRBJ1-2, with D hard to call. The CDR3 here is CASSQGSLEYGYTF. Here the CDR3 DNA reads TGCGCCAGCAGCCAAGGGAGTTTGGAGTATGGCTACACCTTC.